These 11 T cell receptor beta chains share one sample of origin, sequenced in a study of shared clonotypes between healthy human individuals. Method: immunoSEQ multiplex PCR; TCRdb's copy keeps in-frame clones and lacks some. The sample carries about 2.3 million clones, roughly 92% recorded once. Sequenced: naive CD4+ T cells from PBMCs. As for subset: CD45RA+ positively selected. These receptors were obtained from a man in his late teens or twenties in good health. Some clones in this sample may be carry-over from other donors' samples.

The chain has TRBV5-1 and TRBJ2-1; a weak D match, TRBD2 (6 bases). The germline V gene has CDR1 SGHRS and CDR2 YFSETQ. The CDR3 extends over 18 amino acids. V gave up 1 base and J gave up 0 bases, with 17 bases separating them. CDR3 coding DNA: TGCGCCAGCAGCTTGCTTGTGGGAGGAGAAAGCTCCTACAATGAGCAGTTCTTC. This sequence encodes CASSLLVGGESSYNEQFF.

J is TRBJ2-4 and V is TRBV9; D unclear. CDR3 size: 17 residues. The germline CDR1 and CDR2 sequences are SGDLS and YYNGEE. Trimming left V 2 bases short and J 6 bases short, with 21 bases between. CDR3 residues: CASSVTGPISNLNIQYF. In DNA form, the CDR3 reads TGTGCCAGCAGCGTGACCGGGCCCATTTCCAACCTAAACATTCAGTACTTC.

This clone was counted once. The J gene is TRBJ2-4, the V gene TRBV4-1; 14 nucleotides line up with TRBD2. CDR3 length equals 16 residues. V lost 0 bases and J lost 15; bases outside the gene matches: 10. The germline V gene encodes CDR1 MGHRA and CDR2 YSYEKL. The CDR3: CASSQDPGTSGRIVYF. The CDR3, as DNA: TGCGCCAGCAGCCAAGATCCCGGGACTAGCGGGAGAATCGTGTACTTC.

This clone was seen once. The rearrangement joins TRBV4-2 to TRBJ2-7, with D hard to call. Germline loops: CDR1 LGHNA, CDR2 YNFKEQ. The CDR3 totals 13 residues. Trimming took off 5 bases at V and 3 bases at J, with 11 bases between the two ends. CDR3 coding DNA: TGTGCCAGCAGCATTGACGCGCTCTACGAGCAGTACTTC. This gives the protein CASSIDALYEQYF.

The J gene is TRBJ1-2, the V gene TRBV5-1; TRBD1 matches 8 bases. With 0 bases clipped from V and 4 bases from J, the junction kept 2 bases outside the gene matches. Germline V gives CDR1 SGHRS, CDR2 YFSETQ. CDR3 length: 14 residues. Here the CDR3 DNA reads TGCGCCAGCAGCTTGGAGGGACAGGCCTATGGCTACACCTTC. It translates to CASSLEGQAYGYTF.

This clone has just a few counts. The rearrangement uses TRBV20-1 and TRBJ2-5, with D unclear. Germline V lookup: CDR1 DFQATT, CDR2 SNEGSKA (reference sequence). V was trimmed by 3 bases and J by 5 bases, leaving 4 bases between them. The CDR3 totals 10 residues. The CDR3 spells CSASYETQYF. CDR3 nucleotides: TGCAGTGCTAGTTATGAGACCCAGTACTTC.

The chain is built from TRBV7-2 and TRBJ2-2; TRBD2 is a possible D gene (5 bases). CDR1 is SGHTA, CDR2 FQGNSA, per germline. The CDR3 loop spans 15 amino acids. V was trimmed by 5 bases and J by 1 base, leaving 11 bases between them. CDR3 residues: CASSPGFMNTGELFF. CDR3 DNA: TGTGCCAGCAGCCCGGGGTTTATGAACACCGGGGAGCTGTTTTTT.

V is TRBV11-1 and J is TRBJ2-7; D could derive from TRBD1 or TRBD2 (5 bases each). The ends were cut back, 1 base at V and 6 bases at J, with 13 bases in the middle. The CDR3 contains 14 residues. The germline gives CDR1 SGHAT, CDR2 FQDESV (reference sequence). The CDR3, as DNA: TGTGCCAGCAGCTTAGATTGGGACCCGGCCGAGCAGTACTTC. Amino acid sequence: CASSLDWDPAEQYF.

The chain couples TRBV4-1 to TRBJ2-2; possibly TRBD2 for D (5 bases). Germline V CDR1 and CDR2: MGHRA, YSYEKL. Trimming removed 1 base from V and 4 bases from J, with 16 bases in between. This CDR3 contains 17 residues. The CDR3 nucleotides are TGCGCCAGCAGCCAAGTCCGGGAAGCAACCGGCACCGGGGAGCTGTTTTTT. This sequence encodes CASSQVREATGTGELFF.

The chain links TRBV5-1 to TRBJ1-5; perhaps TRBD1 as D (5 bases). The CDR3 totals 13 residues. Between the trimmed V and J ends, which lost 0 bases and 7 bases, there was a span of 8 bases. Looked up from germline, CDR1 is SGHRS and CDR2 is YFSETQ. CDR3 region: CASSLEGWQPQHF. The CDR3 bases are TGCGCCAGCAGCTTGGAGGGGTGGCAGCCCCAGCATTTT.

The CDR3 nucleotides read TGTGCCTGGAGGGCGATTAGCGGGAGCTATGAGCAGTTCTTC. Its protein product is CAWRAISGSYEQFF. This sequence joins TRBV30 and TRBJ2-1; TRBD2 agrees at 9 bases. The CDR3 length is 14 residues. The junction had 8 bases not matched to a gene; V was cut back by 3 bases and J by 8 bases. Germline V gene sequence: CDR1 GTSNPN, CDR2 SVGIG (reference sequence).